What follows is one T cell receptor (beta chain) and its context. The CDR3 covers 13 residues. The V gene's germline CDR1 is MDHEN and CDR2 SYDVKM. The junction had 9 bases not matched to a gene; V was cut back by 6 bases and J by 12 bases. Amplification of TCR beta CDR3 regions was performed using RNA transcripts as template. First-round RT-PCR targeting the TCR CDR3 was performed with the HTBI primer set. TCRdb used MiXCR to reprocess the multiplex PCR reads, holding one entry per CDR3 protein. The sample holds 700,000 or so distinct CDR3 sequences; about 15% are singletons and the top ten take around 7.7%. This specimen comes from a study of T cells in Graves' hyperthyroidism and ophthalmopathy.

Input material: blood. This receptor was taken from a man aged 18 to 30 with Graves' hyperthyroidism. The chain carries TRBV28 and TRBJ2-1, with 9 bases fitting TRBD2. The CDR3 spells CASSQGEAGGQFF. For the CDR3, the DNA is TGTGCCAGCAGCCAAGGGGAAGCGGGAGGGCAGTTCTTC.